One and the same sample provided the 29 T cell receptor beta chains below, sequenced in a study of OX40 agonist ivuxolimab in advanced cancers. The method behind the library was the immunoSEQ multiplex PCR assay. What TCRdb holds here is the immuneACCESS table cut down to in-frame rearrangements. Part of the clones is not present; checked against another copy, under half of the missing clones reflect an unresolved V gene, and the others are unexplained. For this sample there are tens of thousands of clones; roughly 80% appear just once. The ten largest make up 5.9% of the sample. The specimen was CD4+ or CD8+ T cells sorted from blood, collected in a trial of the OX40 agonist ivuxolimab. The receptors shown here come from an adult with an advanced solid tumor such as melanoma, head and neck, liver or kidney cancer.

The chain couples TRBV9 to TRBJ2-1; 12 bases map to TRBD2. J gave up 6 bases and V 0 bases, and 1 base lay outside the gene matches. CDR1 and CDR2 from the germline V gene are SGDLS and YYNGEE. The CDR3 runs to 15 residues. CDR3 nucleotides: TGTGCCAGCAGCGTAGGACTAGCGGGGGTCAATGAGCAGTTCTTC. As protein: CASSVGLAGVNEQFF.

The rearrangement uses TRBV10-3 and TRBJ2-3; 8 bases map to TRBD2. CDR3 size: 14 residues. CDR1 and CDR2 from the germline V gene are ENHRY and SYGVKD. The junction had 11 bases not matched to a gene; V was cut back by 10 bases and J by 5 bases. Here the CDR3 DNA reads TGTGCCACCCTGGGACTAGAGGATGAAGATACGCAGTATTTT. Amino acid sequence: CATLGLEDEDTQYF.

The chain carries TRBV7-2 and TRBJ2-2, with 9 bases aligning to TRBD2. V was pared by 5 bases and J by 6 bases, with 7 bases of the junction left unmatched. This CDR3 has 15 amino acids. CDR1 SGHTA and CDR2 FQGNSA come from the germline V gene. CDR3 nucleotide sequence: TGTGCCAGCAGCCCCCGCGGGGGGGCGGCCGGGGAGCTGTTTTTT. As protein: CASSPRGGAAGELFF.

The V call is TRBV20-1, the J call TRBJ1-4; D is unclear. Per germline, CDR1 DFQATT and CDR2 SNEGSKA (reference sequence). Trimming removed 5 bases from V and 8 bases from J, with 6 bases in between. The CDR3 covers 10 residues. DNA for the CDR3: TGCAGTGCTTTGGAAGAAAAACTGTTTTTT. Its translation is CSALEEKLFF.

The CDR3 sequence: CASSGTANTGELFF. CDR3 DNA: TGTGCCAGTTCCGGGACGGCGAACACCGGGGAGCTGTTTTTT. This chain connects TRBV19 to TRBJ2-2; D may correspond to TRBD1 or TRBD2 (5 bases each). The length of the CDR3 is 14 residues. Per the germline V gene, CDR1 is LNHDA and CDR2 is SQIVND (reference sequence). Deletions cut 8 bases from V and 0 bases from J, with 10 bases between.

The table lists this clone with a few counts. The chain has TRBV4-1 and TRBJ1-2; possible D gene TRBD1, 5 bases. This CDR3 has 13 residues. Trimming left V 0 bases short and J 9 bases short, with 11 bases between. The germline gives CDR1 MGHRA, CDR2 YSYEKL. For the CDR3, the DNA is TGCGCCAGCAGCCAAGATGGGACTCATCGCTACACCTTC. This gives the protein CASSQDGTHRYTF.

The rearrangement links TRBV5-1 to TRBJ2-3, with a tentative D call TRBD1 (6 bases). The CDR3 sequence is 14 residues long. V dropped 2 bases and J dropped 3 bases, with 10 bases sitting between them. Germline-derived CDR1 and CDR2 are SGHRS and YFSETQ. In DNA form, the CDR3 reads TGCGCCAGCAGCTTCGATCAGGGGACAGATACGCAGTATTTT. This sequence encodes CASSFDQGTDTQYF.

In this sample, this clone turned up once. J is TRBJ2-3 and V is TRBV28; 9 positions agree with TRBD2. The CDR3 runs to 18 residues. V lost 3 bases and J lost 7; bases outside the gene matches: 17. Germline CDR1 is MDHEN and CDR2 is SYDVKM. CDR3 DNA sequence: TGTGCCAGCAGTTTCCCTCATTGGGTAGCGGGGGTTGGAAATACGCAGTATTTT. It yields the protein CASSFPHWVAGVGNTQYF.

CDR3 amino acids: CATSSYWETQYF. CDR3 coding DNA: TGTGCCACCAGCTCGTATTGGGAGACCCAGTACTTC. The V call is TRBV15, the J call TRBJ2-5, with unresolved D. CDR1 is LNHNV, CDR2 YYDKDF, per germline (reference sequence). V was pared by 5 bases and J by 5 bases, with 9 bases between. The CDR3 is 12 amino acids.

This clone was seen more than once but under ten times. The V call is TRBV7-2, the J call TRBJ1-2; D unresolved. CDR1 SGHTA and CDR2 FQGNSA come from the germline V gene. CDR3 size: 14 residues. The V end was cut by 1 base, the J end by 6 bases, with 12 bases between. CDR3 residues: CASSLGLGFDGYTF. The CDR3 bases are TGTGCCAGCAGCTTAGGACTGGGATTCGATGGCTACACCTTC. Using reference TRBV7-2 and TRBJ1-2 for the parts outside the CDR3, the full variable domain is GAGVSQSPSNKVTEKGKDVELRCDPISGHTALYWYRQSLGQGLEFLIYFQGNSAPDKSGLPSDRFSAERTGGSVSTLTIQRTQQEDSAVYLCASSLGLGFDGYTFGSGTRLTVV.

This chain joins TRBV28 and TRBJ1-1; a weak D match, TRBD1 (6 bases). The germline V and J ends were trimmed by 5 bases and 3 bases, with 19 bases remaining between them. Per the germline V gene, CDR1 is MDHEN and CDR2 is SYDVKM. The CDR3 contains 16 residues. The chain's CDR3 is CASSPNPGQRYTEAFF. The CDR3 coding sequence is TGTGCCAGCAGTCCCAACCCGGGACAAAGGTACACTGAAGCTTTCTTT.

The V and J genes are TRBV11-3 and TRBJ1-3; D possibly corresponds to TRBD1 (5 bases). In germline, CDR1 is SGHNT, CDR2 YENEEA. Trimming took off 3 bases at V and 2 bases at J, with 14 bases between the two ends. CDR3 length: 16 residues. The CDR3 spells CASSLGGTKAGNTIYF. The CDR3 region has the DNA TGTGCCAGCAGCTTGGGGGGAACCAAGGCTGGAAACACCATATATTTT.

As regards this clone: The same CDR3 is also encoded by other DNA sequences in this sample. The J gene is TRBJ2-3, the V gene TRBV28; D gene ambiguous. The germline V gene encodes CDR1 MDHEN and CDR2 SYDVKM. The V end was cut by 6 bases, the J end by 1 base, with 11 bases between. This CDR3 spans 14 amino acids. The CDR3 DNA sequence: TGTGCCAGCAGCTCCCTGGGCGGCACAGATACGCAGTATTTT. It yields the protein CASSSLGGTDTQYF.

The rearrangement uses TRBV4-3 and TRBJ1-1, with 7 bases identical to TRBD1. Losses at the gene ends were 1 base for V and 10 bases for J; bases not matched to a gene: 6. This CDR3 contains 13 residues. The germline V gene has CDR1 LGHNA and CDR2 YSLEER. CDR3 bases: TGCGCCAGCAGCCAAGGGGGACAGTATGGAGCTTTCTTT. It is translated as CASSQGGQYGAFF.

V usage is TRBV4-3 and J usage is TRBJ2-5; 8 bases fit TRBD1. CDR3 size: 14 residues. With V trimmed by 0 bases and J by 7 bases, 4 bases remained unmatched. Looked up from germline, CDR1 is LGHNA and CDR2 is YSLEER. CDR3 sequence: CASSQEQGVSTQYF. As DNA, the CDR3 is TGCGCCAGCAGCCAAGAACAGGGGGTTTCGACCCAGTACTTC.

In this sample, this clone turned up once. The chain carries TRBV6-4 and TRBJ2-3, with 13 bases matching TRBD2. The length of the CDR3 is 15 residues. The ends lost 5 bases at V and 2 bases at J; junction bases unmatched: 1. Looked up from germline, CDR1 is MRHNA and CDR2 is SNTAGT. In DNA form, the CDR3 reads TGTGCCAGCAGTACTAGCGGGGGGGCCACAGATACGCAGTATTTT. It encodes CASSTSGGATDTQYF.

This chain joins TRBV27 and TRBJ1-1; D not resolved. There are 13 residues in the CDR3. V dropped 3 bases and J dropped 6 bases, with 11 bases sitting between them. Germline V gene lookup returns CDR1 MNHEY and CDR2 SMNVEV (reference sequence). The CDR3 sequence is CASSLGPRAEAFF. As DNA, the CDR3 is TGTGCCAGCAGTTTGGGTCCGCGGGCTGAAGCTTTCTTT.

V is TRBV6-5 and J is TRBJ2-7; D could derive from TRBD1 or TRBD2 (5 bases each). Germline CDR1 MNHEY, CDR2 SVGAGI. This CDR3 contains 15 residues. V lost 0 bases to trimming and J lost 2 bases, with 11 bases between them. CDR3 region: CASSYSRDQTYEQYF. The CDR3 coding sequence is TGTGCCAGCAGTTACTCCCGGGACCAAACCTACGAGCAGTACTTC.

The V gene is TRBV19, the J gene TRBJ2-5; 9 bases map to TRBD1. CDR3 length: 15 amino acids. From germline, CDR1 is LNHDA and CDR2 SQIVND (reference sequence). V shed 4 bases, J shed 5 bases, and the junction held 8 bases outside the gene matches. For the CDR3, the DNA is TGTGCCAGTAGTACCCAGACAGGGGGTCGGGAGACCCAGTACTTC. Protein sequence: CASSTQTGGRETQYF.

The chain uses TRBV30 and TRBJ1-2; weak D call: TRBD1 (6 bases). The V and J ends lost 2 bases and 0 bases respectively, with 16 bases between them. CDR1 GTSNPN and CDR2 SVGIG come from the germline V gene (reference sequence). This CDR3 has 16 amino acids. The CDR3 loop reads CAWSLPYRVTNYGYTF. The DNA of the CDR3 is TGTGCCTGGAGTTTACCGTACAGGGTAACTAACTATGGCTACACCTTC.

The CDR3 loop is CAANRTVPSTGNTIYF. CDR3 sequence (DNA): TGTGCCGCAAACCGTACGGTGCCTAGTACTGGAAACACCATATATTTT. The chain uses TRBV19 and TRBJ1-3; D unresolved. Between the trimmed V and J ends, which lost 11 bases and 2 bases, there was a span of 22 bases. Germline V lookup: CDR1 LNHDA, CDR2 SQIVND (reference sequence). This CDR3 contains 16 residues. The whole variable domain, filled in from reference TRBV19 and TRBJ1-3, reads DGGITQSPKYLFRKEGQNVTLSCEQNLNHDAMYWYRQDPGQGLRLIYYSQIVNDFQKGDIAEGYSVSREKKESFPLTVTSAQKNPTAFYLCAANRTVPSTGNTIYFGEGSWLTVV.

The rearrangement joins TRBV28 to TRBJ2-5; D call uncertain. With 6 bases removed from V and 3 bases from J, the gap between germline ends came to 8 bases. Germline assignment: CDR1 MDHEN and CDR2 SYDVKM. The CDR3 has 12 residues. The CDR3 protein is CASRPPEETQYF. CDR3 bases: TGTGCCAGCAGACCACCCGAAGAGACCCAGTACTTC.

This chain connects TRBV18 to TRBJ2-7; D is uncertain. This CDR3 comprises 18 residues. V was clipped by 3 bases and J by 1 base, with 22 bases between them. CDR1 and CDR2 from the germline V gene are KGHSH and LQKENI. The CDR3 nucleotides are TGTGCCAGCTCACCGCGGAATACTCAGGATCGCCAGTCCTACGAGCAGTACGTC. This translates into CASSPRNTQDRQSYEQYV.

The chain combines TRBV18 with TRBJ1-5; TRBD1 matches at 10 bases. The CDR3 consists of 16 residues. Germline CDR1 is KGHSH and CDR2 is LQKENI. J was trimmed by 7 bases and V by 3 bases; bases with no gene match: 9. As DNA, the CDR3 is TGTGCCAGCTCACCGATGGGACAGGGGATGGGCCAGCCCCAGCATTTT. Translation gives CASSPMGQGMGQPQHF.

The V and J genes are TRBV15 and TRBJ1-2; D is undetermined. CDR1 LNHNV and CDR2 YYDKDF come from the germline V gene (reference sequence). The germline V and J ends were trimmed by 9 bases and 7 bases, with 12 bases remaining between them. The CDR3 consists of 11 residues. The DNA of the CDR3 is TGTGCCACGAGATTTATGGGTGGCTACACCTTC. This codes for CATRFMGGYTF.

CDR3 protein: CASRLGGQAKYYEQYV. Written as DNA, the CDR3 is TGTGCAAGTCGTTTAGGCGGACAGGCCAAATACTACGAGCAGTACGTC. The chain uses TRBV12-2 and TRBJ2-7; the D call in the table, TRBD1, was not verified against the DNA. TRBV12-2 is flagged as a pseudogene. This CDR3 contains 16 residues.

The gene calls are TRBV11-2 and TRBJ1-1, with D perhaps matching TRBD1 (6 bases). The V gene's germline CDR1 is SGHAT and CDR2 FQNNGV. The CDR3 length is 14 residues. Trimming removed 2 bases from V and 1 base from J, with 8 bases in between. The CDR3 bases are TGTGCCAGCAGCTTAATGACAGGGAACACTGAAGCTTTCTTT. It specifies CASSLMTGNTEAFF.

The J gene is TRBJ2-3, the V gene TRBV13; no reliable D call. CDR3 length equals 16 residues. The V and J ends lost 3 bases and 1 base respectively, with 14 bases between them. Germline-derived CDR1 and CDR2 are PRHDT and FYEKMQ (reference sequence). The CDR3 DNA follows: TGTGCCAGCAGCTTCAGTCAGACAATGGGCACAGATACGCAGTATTTT. Translation gives CASSFSQTMGTDTQYF.

This clone was detected only once. The chain joins TRBV18 to TRBJ2-2; D may be TRBD1 (6 bases). The CDR3 is made up of 15 amino acids. Germline V gene data show CDR1 as KGHSH and CDR2 as LQKENI. V lost 0 bases and J 5 bases, leaving 10 bases between the germline ends. CDR3: CASSPPARGTGELFF. The CDR3 nucleotides read TGTGCCAGCTCACCACCGGCCAGGGGTACCGGGGAGCTGTTTTTT.